This T cell receptor (beta chain) was sequenced in a study of blood T cell repertoires in COVID-19 (TCRdb year 2020). General notes on the study: Samples from collaborators originated in the United States, Italy and Spain and spanned both the acute and convalescent phases of COVID-19. The prospective study material was composed of cDNA or gDNA derived from T cells, B-cell-depleted T cells, or PBMCs. Deeply sampled blood TCRbeta repertoires from subjects exposed to, actively infected with, or recovered from COVID-19 were included in the dataset. A freely available public database, intended as a resource for researchers studying the immune response to SARS-CoV-2, is where the repertoires were released. The samples were drawn from two sources: the first 160 participants of the ongoing ImmuneRACE study, and over 950 subjects contributed by 6 global collaborators. Sample metadata almost always included a de-identified subject ID, COVID-19 status, age in years and sex. HLA class I and class II types, where available, came from metadata supplied by the sample provider rather than from assay-based typing. Broad study findings and their caveats: The amount of clinical and demographic metadata varied by source and participant and was provided uncurated.

The CDR3 covers 12 residues, taking in both the cysteine and the phenylalanine. Kept here is only the CDR3 DNA, which spans 36 bases and is read in frame from base 1. According to the germline V gene (reference sequence), CDR1 reads GTSNPN and CDR2 reads SVGIG. This clone was picked up one time. Its cognate antigen has yet to be identified. No base qualities exist here, and no much larger clone lies one base off it. Enrolling through a virtual design, the prospective study's participants ranged in age from roughly 18 to 90 years and lived across around 25 United States geographic areas. Cohort assignment in the prospective study relied on participant-reported clinical history from a screening survey and a study questionnaire. In the prospective study, mobile phlebotomists collected whole blood, serum and a nasopharyngeal or oropharyngeal swab from each participant. Prospective study participants could optionally give additional blood draws and questionnaires over an approximately 2-month period. Before DNA extraction, prospective study blood samples were shipped either frozen or at room temperature.

TCRbeta CDR3 regions were amplified from genomic DNA using the immunoSEQ Assay, a bias-controlled multiplex PCR. The study's processing was this. Nucleated cell counts per sample were estimated from amplification of reference gene primers within the assay. Sequence reads were collapsed and filtered to measure the absolute abundance of every unique TCRbeta CDR3 rearrangement. Productive Simpson clonality was computed per sample as the square root of Simpson's diversity index over productive rearrangements. Here the immuneACCESS table is served through TCRdb, limited to in-frame sequences with V and J called. Missing clones are a known gap in these copies; in checked studies unresolved V genes cover under half, and the rest lacks a known reason. V and J calls and clone size are copied from that table; D and trimming were computed from the DNA. This sample is represented by around 180,000 clones; around 76% of them were singletons. Around 17% of the sample rests with the top ten.

The receptor was isolated from a woman aged 50 to 60 with acute COVID-19. The sequenced sample was PBMCs or T cells enriched from blood (not recorded which). The V and J genes are TRBV30 and TRBJ1-2; a weak D assignment points to TRBD1 (6 bases agree). This receptor has the CDR3 CALWTASYGYTF. The DNA sequence reads TGTGCTCTCTGGACAGCTTCCTATGGCTACACCTTC.